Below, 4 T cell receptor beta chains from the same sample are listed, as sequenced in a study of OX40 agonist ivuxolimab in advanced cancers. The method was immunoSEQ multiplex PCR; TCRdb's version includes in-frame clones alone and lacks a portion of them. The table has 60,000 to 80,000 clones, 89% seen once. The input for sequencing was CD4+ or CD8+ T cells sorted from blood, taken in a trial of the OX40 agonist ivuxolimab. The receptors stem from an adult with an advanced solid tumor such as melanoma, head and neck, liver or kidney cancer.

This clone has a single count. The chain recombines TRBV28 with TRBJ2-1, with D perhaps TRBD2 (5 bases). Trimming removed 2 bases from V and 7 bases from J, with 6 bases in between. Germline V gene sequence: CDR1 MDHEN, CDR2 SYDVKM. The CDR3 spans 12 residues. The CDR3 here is CASSLLANEQFF. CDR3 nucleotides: TGTGCCAGCAGTTTACTAGCTAATGAGCAGTTCTTC.

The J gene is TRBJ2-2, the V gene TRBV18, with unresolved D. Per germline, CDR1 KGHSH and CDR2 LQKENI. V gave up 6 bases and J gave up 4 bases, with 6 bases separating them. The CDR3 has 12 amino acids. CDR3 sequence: CASSSSTGELFF. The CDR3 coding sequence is TGTGCCAGCTCCTCCTCCACCGGGGAGCTGTTTTTT.

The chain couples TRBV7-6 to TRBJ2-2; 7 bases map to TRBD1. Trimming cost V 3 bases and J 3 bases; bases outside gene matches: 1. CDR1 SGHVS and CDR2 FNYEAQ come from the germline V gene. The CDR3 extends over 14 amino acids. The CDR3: CASSLTGYTGELFF. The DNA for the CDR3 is TGTGCCAGCAGCTTGACAGGGTACACCGGGGAGCTGTTTTTT.

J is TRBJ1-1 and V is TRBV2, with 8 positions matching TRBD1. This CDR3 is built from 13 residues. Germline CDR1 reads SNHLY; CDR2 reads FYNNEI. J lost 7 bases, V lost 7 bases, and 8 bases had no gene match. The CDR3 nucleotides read TGTGCCAGCATCAGCCAGGGGGCGAGTGAAGCTTTCTTT. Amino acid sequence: CASISQGASEAFF.